Sequencing of this T cell receptor beta chain was carried out in a study of T cell changes during pregnancy in multiple sclerosis. The assay was immunoSEQ multiplex PCR, and TCRdb's table has in-frame clones only and misses some. In the table there are around 37,000 clones, 91% of which are singletons. V dropped 5 bases and J dropped 6 bases, with 14 bases sitting between them. This CDR3 comprises 14 residues. Germline CDR1 and CDR2: SEHNR and FQNEAQ (reference sequence). The sequencing used CD8+ T cells from peripheral blood mononuclear cells, collected in the second trimester of pregnancy. The chain uses TRBV7-9 and TRBJ2-1, with a possible D match to TRBD1 (6 bases). This clonotype was sampled from a female donor with multiple sclerosis, enrolled in a pregnancy study. CDR3 protein: CASSATGMVNEQFF. In DNA, the CDR3 is TGTGCCAGCAGCGCCACAGGGATGGTCAATGAGCAGTTCTTC.